A selection of T cell receptor beta chains follows, all from one sample in a study of cytomegalovirus exposure and HLA in healthy donors. Sequencing used immunoSEQ multiplex PCR; TCRdb keeps in-frame clones, though not all of them. The table shows over 200,000 clones, with 70% to 85% occurring only once. Sample: PBMCs. These receptors were obtained from a woman aged 40 to 50 in good health and CMV-seronegative. Each CDR3 is given with its conserved first and last residue. A D gene is named only where the DNA matches it firmly. Clone size is not always given. Where it is, it says once, few, many or a class for expanded clones.

abundance: NA
v_gene: TRBV30
j_gene: TRBJ2-1
d_gene: TRBD2
CDR3aa: CAWSPSGLAQFF
CDR3nt: TGTGCCTGGAGCCCTAGCGGGTTGGCGCAGTTCTTC

abundance: NA
v_gene: TRBV30
j_gene: TRBJ1-6
d_gene: TRBD1
CDR3aa: CAWKEHGRGSNSPLHF
CDR3nt: TGTGCCTGGAAGGAGCATGGCAGGGGGTCCAATTCACCCCTCCACTTT

abundance: NA
v_gene: TRBV28
j_gene: TRBJ1-4
d_gene: TRBD1
CDR3aa: CASSVDRGEWKLFF
CDR3nt: TGTGCCAGCAGTGTTGACAGGGGGGAATGGAAACTGTTTTTT

abundance: NA
v_gene: TRBV7-9
j_gene: TRBJ1-1
d_gene: NA
CDR3aa: CSSSNRHTEAFF
CDR3nt: TGTTCCAGCAGCAACAGGCACACTGAAGCTTTCTTT

abundance: NA
v_gene: TRBV15
j_gene: TRBJ1-2
d_gene: TRBD1
CDR3aa: CATSRERLGWGQGNYGYTF
CDR3nt: TGTGCCACCAGCAGAGAACGCCTAGGTTGGGGACAGGGGAACTATGGCTACACCTTC

abundance: NA
v_gene: TRBV7-8
j_gene: TRBJ2-5
d_gene: TRBD1
CDR3aa: CASSLARSRGREEQYF
CDR3nt: TGTGCCAGCAGCTTAGCGCGTAGCAGGGGGCGAGAGGAGCAGTACTTC

abundance: NA
v_gene: TRBV28
j_gene: TRBJ1-5
d_gene: NA
CDR3aa: CASTYGSFGAGQPQHF
CDR3nt: TGTGCCAGCACTTACGGAAGCTTCGGGGCGGGGCAGCCCCAGCATTTT

abundance: NA
v_gene: TRBV15
j_gene: TRBJ1-2
d_gene: TRBD1
CDR3aa: CATSRDRGTGVGYTF
CDR3nt: TGTGCCACCAGCAGAGATAGGGGGACAGGGGTTGGCTACACCTTC

abundance: NA
v_gene: TRBV7-9
j_gene: TRBJ1-1
d_gene: TRBD1
CDR3aa: CASSLEGATGVLAFF
CDR3nt: TGTGCCAGCAGCTTAGAAGGGGCCACAGGGGTTCTCGCTTTCTTT

abundance: NA
v_gene: TRBV6-1
j_gene: TRBJ2-3
d_gene: TRBD2
CDR3aa: CASSEGAASGVADTQYF
CDR3nt: TGTGCCAGCAGTGAAGGCGCGGCTAGCGGGGTCGCAGATACGCAGTATTTT

abundance: NA
v_gene: TRBV7-3
j_gene: TRBJ2-7
d_gene: NA
CDR3aa: CASSLNGGEQYF
CDR3nt: TGTGCCAGCAGCTTAAATGGGGGGGAGCAGTACTTC

abundance: once
v_gene: TRBV2
j_gene: TRBJ2-7
d_gene: NA
CDR3aa: CASSDECEQYF
CDR3nt: TGTGCCAGCAGTGACGAGTGCGAGCAGTACTTC

abundance: once
v_gene: TRBV11-3
j_gene: TRBJ1-6
d_gene: NA
CDR3aa: CASSAGGGRLSLHF
CDR3nt: TGTGCCAGCAGCGCTGGGGGCGGGAGACTTAGCCTCCACTTT

abundance: NA
v_gene: TRBV7-3
j_gene: TRBJ2-3
d_gene: TRBD1
CDR3aa: CASSRDRWTDTQYF
CDR3nt: TGTGCCAGCAGCCGGGACAGGTGGACAGATACGCAGTATTTT

abundance: NA
v_gene: TRBV15
j_gene: TRBJ1-2
d_gene: NA
CDR3aa: CATSREMAGRGYTF
CDR3nt: TGTGCCACCAGCAGAGAGATGGCAGGAAGAGGCTACACCTTC

abundance: NA
v_gene: TRBV7-9
j_gene: TRBJ1-1
d_gene: NA
CDR3aa: CASSSLGEVAFF
CDR3nt: TGTGCCAGCAGCTCCCTGGGTGAGGTTGCTTTCTTT

abundance: once
v_gene: TRBV28
j_gene: TRBJ2-7
d_gene: NA
CDR3aa: CASSPVPGQREGEQYF
CDR3nt: TGTGCCAGCAGTCCTGTACCGGGACAAAGGGAAGGGGAGCAGTACTTC

abundance: NA
v_gene: TRBV2
j_gene: TRBJ1-2
d_gene: TRBD1
CDR3aa: CAIETGTGVHYGYTF
CDR3nt: TGTGCCATTGAGACCGGGACAGGGGTACACTATGGCTACACCTTC

abundance: few
v_gene: TRBV30
j_gene: TRBJ1-2
d_gene: NA
CDR3aa: CAWSRAGAHYGYTF
CDR3nt: TGTGCCTGGAGTAGGGCAGGGGCTCACTATGGCTACACCTTC

abundance: NA
v_gene: TRBV5-8
j_gene: TRBJ1-1
d_gene: TRBD1
CDR3aa: CASSYQGAEAFF
CDR3nt: TGTGCCAGCAGTTATCAGGGGGCTGAAGCTTTCTTT

abundance: NA
v_gene: TRBV9
j_gene: TRBJ2-3
d_gene: TRBD1
CDR3aa: CASSQLQGTLADTQYF
CDR3nt: TGTGCCAGCAGCCAGTTACAGGGGACCCTGGCAGATACGCAGTATTTT

abundance: NA
v_gene: TRBV6-1
j_gene: TRBJ1-3
d_gene: NA
CDR3aa: CASVRQGGNTIYF
CDR3nt: TGTGCCAGCGTTCGGCAGGGCGGAAACACCATATATTTT

abundance: NA
v_gene: TRBV18
j_gene: TRBJ2-2
d_gene: NA
CDR3aa: CASSRVSPGELFF
CDR3nt: TGTGCCAGCTCTCGGGTCTCGCCCGGGGAGCTGTTTTTT

abundance: NA
v_gene: TRBV11-3
j_gene: TRBJ1-1
d_gene: NA
CDR3aa: CASSLDRGGPEAFF
CDR3nt: TGTGCCAGCAGCTTAGACCGGGGGGGTCCTGAAGCTTTCTTT

abundance: NA
v_gene: TRBV4-3
j_gene: TRBJ2-4
d_gene: NA
CDR3aa: CASSPPEGAGGIGKNIQYF
CDR3nt: TGCGCCAGCAGCCCCCCCGAGGGGGCAGGCGGGATAGGCAAAAACATTCAGTACTTC

abundance: NA
v_gene: TRBV27
j_gene: TRBJ2-2
d_gene: NA
CDR3aa: CASSLYGAHTGELFF
CDR3nt: TGTGCCAGCAGTTTATATGGGGCCCACACCGGGGAGCTGTTTTTT

abundance: NA
v_gene: TRBV25-1
j_gene: TRBJ1-2
d_gene: TRBD1
CDR3aa: CASSASPGQRQNGYTF
CDR3nt: TGTGCCAGCAGTGCTTCTCCGGGACAGAGGCAAAATGGCTACACCTTC